A selection of T cell receptor beta chains follows, all from one sample in a study of cytomegalovirus exposure and HLA in healthy donors. Sequencing was performed with immunoSEQ multiplex PCR; in TCRdb, only in-frame clones are kept and a portion is missing. The table lists approximately 100,000 clones, about 80% of them singletons. The sample comprised PBMCs. The receptors here all came from a woman between 50 and 59 years old in good health and CMV-seropositive. CDR3s include the opening cysteine and the closing phenylalanine or tryptophan. A D gene is named only where the DNA matches it firmly. The size field is filled for only some rows; it gives once, few, many or a size class.

D gene: TRBD1; J gene: TRBJ2-5; V gene: TRBV29-1; clone size: .; CDR3 DNA: TGCAGCGTTGAAGTGGAGCTCAGGGGGAAGACCCAGTACTTC; CDR3 protein: CSVEVELRGKTQYF
D gene: .; J gene: TRBJ2-1; V gene: TRBV5-1; clone size: .; CDR3 DNA: TGCGCCAGCAAGGACGCGGAGGGTGAGTTCTTC; CDR3 protein: CASKDAEGEFF
D gene: TRBD1; J gene: TRBJ1-1; V gene: TRBV7-9; clone size: once; CDR3 DNA: TGTGCCAGCAGCCTGGGACAGGGGAACACTGAAGCTTTCTTT; CDR3 protein: CASSLGQGNTEAFF
D gene: TRBD1; J gene: TRBJ2-3; V gene: TRBV4-2; clone size: .; CDR3 DNA: TGTGCCAGCAGCCAAGAGGGGACAGGTCTTGGTACGCAGTATTTT; CDR3 protein: CASSQEGTGLGTQYF
D gene: .; J gene: TRBJ1-5; V gene: TRBV19; clone size: .; CDR3 DNA: TGTGCCAGTAAGAGCGGGACGGCTAGCAATCAGCCCCAGCATTTT; CDR3 protein: CASKSGTASNQPQHF
D gene: .; J gene: TRBJ2-1; V gene: TRBV6-6; clone size: .; CDR3 DNA: TGTGCCAGCATCCTGGGAGGTACCTACAATGATGAGCAGTTCTTC; CDR3 protein: CASILGGTYNDEQFF
D gene: .; J gene: TRBJ2-5; V gene: TRBV7-9; clone size: few; CDR3 DNA: TGTGCCAGCAGCTTAGGCCAGGGCCAGTACTTC; CDR3 protein: CASSLGQGQYF
D gene: TRBD1; J gene: TRBJ2-1; V gene: TRBV11-3; clone size: .; CDR3 DNA: TGTGCCAGCAGTCGGGACAGGGGGCCCAATGAGCAGTTCTTC; CDR3 protein: CASSRDRGPNEQFF
D gene: .; J gene: TRBJ1-1; V gene: TRBV29-1; clone size: .; CDR3 DNA: TGCAGCGTCCGGGGGGGGACTGAAGCTTTCTTT; CDR3 protein: CSVRGGTEAFF
D gene: .; J gene: TRBJ1-5; V gene: TRBV27; clone size: once; CDR3 DNA: TGTGCCAGCTGCGGACAGACGCTCGGTCAGCCCCAGCATTTT; CDR3 protein: CASCGQTLGQPQHF
D gene: TRBD1; J gene: TRBJ2-4; V gene: TRBV15; clone size: .; CDR3 DNA: TGTGCCACCAGCAGAAGGGGACAGGGGGCAAACAGTCAGTACTTC; CDR3 protein: CATSRRGQGANSQYF
D gene: .; J gene: TRBJ2-7; V gene: TRBV7-9; clone size: .; CDR3 DNA: TGTGCCAGCAGCCCCGGGAGTACCGTACACGAGCAGTACTTC; CDR3 protein: CASSPGSTVHEQYF
D gene: TRBD2; J gene: TRBJ2-1; V gene: TRBV7-9; clone size: few; CDR3 DNA: TGTTCCAGCAGCTTAGCCTCGGGACTAGGGCTCAATGAGCAGTTCTTC; CDR3 protein: CSSSLASGLGLNEQFF
D gene: .; J gene: TRBJ1-1; V gene: TRBV6-1; clone size: .; CDR3 DNA: TGTGCCAGCAGTGAAGTGGACAATACTGAAGCTTTCTTT; CDR3 protein: CASSEVDNTEAFF
D gene: .; J gene: TRBJ1-5; V gene: TRBV18; clone size: .; CDR3 DNA: TGTGCCAGCTCATCTCAGGGTAGGGGCAATCAGCCCCAGCATTTT; CDR3 protein: CASSSQGRGNQPQHF
D gene: TRBD1; J gene: TRBJ1-5; V gene: TRBV2; clone size: .; CDR3 DNA: TGTGCCAGCAGTGTGGGGGACAGGAATCAGCCCCAGCATTTT; CDR3 protein: CASSVGDRNQPQHF
D gene: .; J gene: TRBJ2-2; V gene: TRBV10-3; clone size: .; CDR3 DNA: TGTGCCATCAGTCCGGTGGGGGCCCTGGGAGCGAACACCGGGGAGCTGTTTTTT; CDR3 protein: CAISPVGALGANTGELFF
D gene: TRBD2; J gene: TRBJ2-1; V gene: TRBV5-1; clone size: .; CDR3 DNA: TGCGCCAGCAGCTTGCAAGCGGGAGGGTCCGATGAGCAGTTCTTC; CDR3 protein: CASSLQAGGSDEQFF
D gene: .; J gene: TRBJ2-7; V gene: TRBV28; clone size: once; CDR3 DNA: TGTGCCAGCAGTTTCTTAGGGGGTAGCCACGAGCAGTACTTC; CDR3 protein: CASSFLGGSHEQYF
D gene: .; J gene: TRBJ2-2; V gene: TRBV11-2; clone size: .; CDR3 DNA: TGTGCCAGCAGCTTAGGAGGGCCCGGGGAGCTGTTTTTT; CDR3 protein: CASSLGGPGELFF
D gene: TRBD1; J gene: TRBJ1-2; V gene: TRBV4-2; clone size: .; CDR3 DNA: TGTGCCAGCAGCCAGCCGGACAGGGGGTCTTATGGCTACACCTTC; CDR3 protein: CASSQPDRGSYGYTF
D gene: .; J gene: TRBJ1-1; V gene: TRBV9; clone size: .; CDR3 DNA: TGTGCCAGCAGCGTAGCCTCTGGGGGCGGTTTTGAAGCTTTCTTT; CDR3 protein: CASSVASGGGFEAFF
D gene: .; J gene: TRBJ2-1; V gene: TRBV19; clone size: .; CDR3 DNA: TGTGCCAGTAGTCCCGAACAGGGATGGTATGAGCAGTTCTTC; CDR3 protein: CASSPEQGWYEQFF
D gene: TRBD2; J gene: TRBJ2-5; V gene: TRBV6-6; clone size: .; CDR3 DNA: TGTGCCAGCAGTTTGGGACTAGCGGGAGGACGGGAGACCCAGTACTTC; CDR3 protein: CASSLGLAGGRETQYF
D gene: .; J gene: TRBJ2-7; V gene: TRBV19; clone size: .; CDR3 DNA: TGTGCCAGTAGTATCAGGGGGGACAGTCGGACCTACGAGCAGTACTTC; CDR3 protein: CASSIRGDSRTYEQYF
D gene: TRBD1; J gene: TRBJ2-7; V gene: TRBV6-5; clone size: few; CDR3 DNA: TGTGCCAGCAGTTACGCCGGGACAGGGAACGAGCAGTACTTC; CDR3 protein: CASSYAGTGNEQYF
D gene: .; J gene: TRBJ2-7; V gene: TRBV7-2; clone size: .; CDR3 DNA: TGTGCCAGCAGCTACGAGGGACTGAACTACGAGCAGTACTTC; CDR3 protein: CASSYEGLNYEQYF
D gene: .; J gene: TRBJ1-1; V gene: TRBV6-6; clone size: .; CDR3 DNA: TGTGCCAGCAGTTACTCCAGGCTGGGCACTGAAGCTTTCTTT; CDR3 protein: CASSYSRLGTEAFF
D gene: .; J gene: TRBJ1-2; V gene: TRBV6-1; clone size: .; CDR3 DNA: TGTGCCAGCAGAGGAGGGAGCGGCGACTATGGCTACACCTTC; CDR3 protein: CASRGGSGDYGYTF
D gene: .; J gene: TRBJ2-6; V gene: TRBV6-1; clone size: .; CDR3 DNA: TGTGCCAGCACCCCAGCGGGTGGGGCCAACGTCCTGACTTTC; CDR3 protein: CASTPAGGANVLTF
D gene: .; J gene: TRBJ2-7; V gene: TRBV5-6; clone size: .; CDR3 DNA: TGTGCCAGCAGCTTGGCTGGTCGGGGGAGCGAGCAGTACTTC; CDR3 protein: CASSLAGRGSEQYF
D gene: .; J gene: TRBJ2-1; V gene: TRBV5-5; clone size: .; CDR3 DNA: TGTGCCAGCAGCTTCATAGCGGATCCACCCTACAATGAGCAGTTCTTC; CDR3 protein: CASSFIADPPYNEQFF
D gene: .; J gene: TRBJ2-3; V gene: TRBV7-2; clone size: .; CDR3 DNA: TGTGCCAGCAGCCGTACCAGTAGCACAGATACGCAGTATTTT; CDR3 protein: CASSRTSSTDTQYF
D gene: TRBD2; J gene: TRBJ2-7; V gene: TRBV5-6; clone size: .; CDR3 DNA: TGTGCCAGCAGCCCGTGGACTAGCGGATTCTACGAGCAGTACTTC; CDR3 protein: CASSPWTSGFYEQYF
D gene: TRBD2; J gene: TRBJ2-4; V gene: TRBV19; clone size: .; CDR3 DNA: TGTGCCAGTAGACCAGCGGGGGGGAGCATTCAGTACTTC; CDR3 protein: CASRPAGGSIQYF
D gene: .; J gene: TRBJ1-1; V gene: TRBV20-1; clone size: .; CDR3 DNA: TGCAGTGCTAGTGGGGGGTTGGGAACTTTCTTT; CDR3 protein: CSASGGLGTFF
D gene: .; J gene: TRBJ1-5; V gene: TRBV5-3; clone size: .; CDR3 DNA: TGTGCCAGAAGCTTGGGGGGGACATTTAATCAGCCCCAGCATTTT; CDR3 protein: CARSLGGTFNQPQHF
D gene: .; J gene: TRBJ2-5; V gene: TRBV7-2; clone size: .; CDR3 DNA: TGTGCCAGCAGTCCGAGGGAGACCCAGTACTTC; CDR3 protein: CASSPRETQYF
D gene: TRBD1; J gene: TRBJ1-2; V gene: TRBV29-1; clone size: few; CDR3 DNA: TGCAGCGCCACCCTACCCCCCGGACAGGGGGCAAATAATGGCTACACCTTC; CDR3 protein: CSATLPPGQGANNGYTF
D gene: .; J gene: TRBJ2-7; V gene: TRBV12-5; clone size: .; CDR3 DNA: TGTGCTAGTGGCCCTCGGGGCTACGAGCAGTACTTC; CDR3 protein: CASGPRGYEQYF
D gene: TRBD2; J gene: TRBJ2-3; V gene: TRBV27; clone size: few; CDR3 DNA: TGTGCCAGTGGCCTAGCGGGTGCTCGGGATACGCAGTATTTT; CDR3 protein: CASGLAGARDTQYF
D gene: .; J gene: TRBJ2-2; V gene: TRBV5-1; clone size: .; CDR3 DNA: TGCGCCAGCAGCAACACCGGGACTGCGAACACCGGGGAGCTGTTTTTT; CDR3 protein: CASSNTGTANTGELFF